This TCR beta chain appears in the sequencing data of a study of blood T cell repertoires in COVID-19. The wider study: Samples of COVID-19 (acute and convalescent) were obtained from the United States, Italy and Spain.

Germline CDR1 reads KGHSH; CDR2 reads LQKENI. V was clipped by 3 bases and J by 5 bases; unmatched bases: 14. CDR3 size: 18 residues. Original methodology: Cell counts per sample came from amplifying reference gene primers. Here immunoSEQ multiplex PCR was the method, and the copy in TCRdb shows in-frame clones only, minus some. D and trimming were read from the DNA, whereas the V and J calls and clone size are those reported in that table. The table includes 130,000 or so clones, roughly 90% detected once. The clonotype originates from a man aged 50 to 60 with acute or convalescent COVID-19. The chain uses TRBV18 and TRBJ2-5, with 11 bases matching TRBD2. Sequenced sample: peripheral blood. CDR3: CASSPLSLAGGPRETQYF. Written as DNA, the CDR3 is TGTGCCAGCTCACCCCTCAGTCTAGCGGGGGGCCCCCGGGAGACCCAGTACTTC.